This TCR beta chain was found in a study of regulatory T cells in long-lasting Graves disease. Whole-study results and caveats: The TCR repertoire of persistent Graves' patients was less diverse than that of newly diagnosed ones.

This clonotype occurred a few times. Its specificity is not known. V lost 10 bases to trimming and J lost 6 bases, with 18 bases between them. Looked up from germline, CDR1 is MDHEN and CDR2 is SYDVKM. This CDR3 spans 14 amino acids. Indicated time point: persistent/refractory GD, antithyroid drugs over 5 years with positive TRAb. With RNA extracted from PBMCs as input, the TCR library was made. CDR3-region Arm-PCR and iRepertoire HTBI primers produced the TCR beta libraries. In the source study's methods: In the combined samples, some 59 TRBV and more than twelve TRBJ segments were identified. TCRdb passed the multiplex PCR reads through MiXCR, listing each CDR3 protein once. The V and J calls reflect TCRdb's pipeline rather than the authors' work. The repertoire holds over 650,000 distinct CDR3 sequences, with 25% to 35% as singletons.

The chain uses TRBV28 and TRBJ1-4, with no clear D. The receptor was isolated from a female donor with Graves disease. Sequencing was performed on peripheral blood mononuclear cells (PBMCs), taken when the disease was refractory, from a patient treated with antithyroid drugs. The DNA of the CDR3 is TGTGCCACCATACAGACACCGGCCTATGAAAAACTGTTTTTT. Its protein product is CATIQTPAYEKLFF.